These 28 T cell receptor beta chains originate from one sample sequenced in a study of blood T cell repertoires in COVID-19. Here immunoSEQ multiplex PCR was the method, and the copy in TCRdb shows in-frame clones only, minus some. The sample shows approximately 230,000 clones, roughly 91% of them seen only once. The sequencing sample was made of PBMCs or T cells enriched from blood (not recorded which). The receptor source for this set is a woman in her 30s who had recovered from COVID-19.

The J gene is TRBJ1-2, the V gene TRBV11-2, with TRBD1 identical over 8 bases. The trim removed 3 bases at V and 4 bases at J, leaving 7 bases unmatched. Germline V gene lookup returns CDR1 SGHAT and CDR2 FQNNGV. This CDR3 has 15 residues. The CDR3: CASSLTGVVGYGYTF. For the CDR3, the DNA is TGTGCCAGCAGCTTGACAGGGGTGGTTGGCTATGGCTACACCTTC. The full variable domain, completed using reference TRBV11-2 and TRBJ1-2, is EAGVAQSPRYKIIEKRQSVAFWCNPISGHATLYWYQQILGQGPKLLIQFQNNGVVDDSQLPKDRFSAERLKGVDSTLKIQPAKLEDSAVYLCASSLTGVVGYGYTFGSGTRLTVV.

This clone was observed a few times. The J gene is TRBJ1-2, the V gene TRBV29-1; D possibly corresponds to TRBD1 (6 bases). Trimming stripped 4 bases from V and 2 bases from J, with 20 bases between. The CDR3 is made up of 16 amino acids. Germline CDR1 and CDR2: SQVTM and ANQGSEA. CDR3 region: CSVAPLDRIENYGYTF. The CDR3 bases are TGCAGCGTTGCCCCCCTAGACAGGATTGAAAACTATGGCTACACCTTC.

The chain is built from TRBV5-4 and TRBJ1-1; 11 bases agree with TRBD1. Germline CDR1 reads SGHNT; CDR2 reads YYREEE (reference sequence). V shed 4 bases and J 4 bases; nucleotides not matched to a gene: 3. The CDR3 is 14 residues long. The CDR3 sequence is CASSRGTGGTEAFF. The CDR3 DNA is TGTGCCAGCAGCCGGGGGACAGGGGGCACTGAAGCTTTCTTT.

The chain joins TRBV19 to TRBJ1-1; 7 bases are shared with TRBD1. Looked up from germline, CDR1 is LNHDA and CDR2 is SQIVND (reference sequence). The CDR3 is 16 amino acids. J gave up 7 bases and V 8 bases, and 19 bases lay outside the gene matches. CDR3 sequence (DNA): TGTGCCAGTCGGAGTCAAATTCAGACAGGGATCGGTGAAGCTTTCTTT. Amino acid sequence: CASRSQIQTGIGEAFF.

CDR3 loop: CASTHEGDYGYTF. Written as DNA, the CDR3 is TGTGCCAGCACCCACGAGGGCGACTATGGCTACACCTTC. The gene calls are TRBV6-5 and TRBJ1-2; D unresolved. Trimming left V 7 bases short and J 3 bases short, with 12 bases between. The CDR3 length is 13 residues. Germline-derived CDR1 and CDR2 are MNHEY and SVGAGI.

This clone was picked up a small number of times. This chain uses TRBV6-1 with TRBJ1-5; D is undetermined. V was cut by 3 bases and J by 1 base, with 4 bases left in between. The CDR3 runs to 13 residues. CDR1 MNHNS and CDR2 SASEGT come from the germline V gene. CDR3 sequence: CASSDRSNQPQHF. As DNA, the CDR3 is TGTGCCAGCAGTGACAGGAGCAATCAGCCCCAGCATTTT.

This chain uses TRBV23-1 with TRBJ2-7; unclear D gene. TRBV23-1 is flagged as an ORF with uncertain function. CDR3 length: 15 residues. V lost 1 base and J lost 1, with 11 bases in between. As DNA, the CDR3 is TGCGCCAGCAGTCAATGGCAGTCATCATCCTACGAGCAGTACTTC. Protein sequence: CASSQWQSSSYEQYF.

This clone was counted once. The gene calls are TRBV15 and TRBJ1-6; D call uncertain. CDR1 is LNHNV and CDR2 is YYDKDF in the germline V gene (reference sequence). Trimming took 0 bases from V and 7 from J, leaving 7 bases between them. CDR3 length: 14 residues. The CDR3 region has the DNA TGTGCCACCAGCAGAGACGGGATGAATTCACCCCTCCACTTT. The encoded protein is CATSRDGMNSPLHF.

V and J are TRBV7-9 and TRBJ2-2; the match to TRBD1 covers 8 bases. The CDR3 loop spans 16 amino acids. V lost 1 base, J lost 4 bases, and 5 bases stayed unmatched. The germline V gene has CDR1 SEHNR and CDR2 FQNEAQ (reference sequence). The CDR3 nucleotides are TGTGCCAGCAGCTTAGGGGACAGGACTCTCACCGGGGAGCTGTTTTTT. The encoded protein is CASSLGDRTLTGELFF.

This chain uses TRBV7-2 with TRBJ2-7; D might be TRBD1 (5 bases). The CDR3 runs 15 residues. Between the trimmed V and J ends, which lost 1 base and 5 bases, there was a span of 15 bases. Germline V gene lookup returns CDR1 SGHTA and CDR2 FQGNSA. CDR3: CASSLVSGLGHEQYF. CDR3 DNA sequence: TGTGCCAGCAGCTTAGTTTCAGGGTTAGGCCACGAGCAGTACTTC.

The chain combines TRBV15 with TRBJ1-2; tentative D call: TRBD1 (6 bases). The germline gives CDR1 LNHNV, CDR2 YYDKDF (reference sequence). This CDR3 has 13 residues. The germline V and J ends were trimmed by 1 base and 8 bases, with 11 bases remaining between them. The chain's CDR3 is CATSRGQGLGYTF. The CDR3, as DNA: TGTGCCACCAGCAGAGGGCAGGGGTTGGGCTACACCTTC.

About this clone: Germline and junction disagree at one end, which may indicate a read error. V gene TRBV7-7 combines with J gene TRBJ1-3; D is unclear. CDR1 SSHAT and CDR2 FNYEAQ come from the germline V gene (reference sequence). The CDR3 is 16 residues long. CDR3 DNA sequence: TGTGCTAGCAGCTTAGCTGGCCCCCACTCTGGAAACACCATATATTTT. It yields the protein CASSLAGPHSGNTIYF.

The CDR3 protein is CASSLWGGAGQPQHF. CDR3 sequence (DNA): TGTGCCAGCAGTTTATGGGGGGGGGCCGGTCAGCCCCAGCATTTT. This chain joins TRBV27 and TRBJ1-5; D is possibly TRBD1 (6 bases). V lost 1 base to trimming and J lost 6 bases, with 13 bases between them. Germline V CDR1 and CDR2: MNHEY, SMNVEV (reference sequence). The CDR3 consists of 15 residues.

The chain combines TRBV28 with TRBJ1-5; D uncertain. The ends were cut back, 3 bases at V and 6 bases at J, with 9 bases in the middle. CDR1 MDHEN and CDR2 SYDVKM come from the germline V gene. The CDR3 runs 13 residues. The CDR3, as DNA: TGTGCCAGCAGTTTGCTACCGCGTCAGCCCCAGCATTTT. Its protein product is CASSLLPRQPQHF.

The chain uses TRBV25-1 and TRBJ2-3; maybe TRBD2 (5 bases). CDR3 length: 13 residues. The V end lost 6 bases, the J end lost 1 base, and 8 bases lay between the germline ends. Germline assignment: CDR1 MGHDK and CDR2 SYGVNS. CDR3 sequence (DNA): TGTGCCAGCAGCCAGAGGGGCACAGATACGCAGTATTTT. It codes for CASSQRGTDTQYF.

The V gene is TRBV21-1, the J gene TRBJ2-1; TRBD2 is the table's D call, not checked against the DNA. TRBV21-1 constitutes a pseudogene. The CDR3 totals 20 residues. CDR3 DNA: TGTGCCAGCAGCAAAGGGAACTCAGGGACTAGCGGGAGGTCATACAATGAGCAGTTCTTC. It translates to CASSKGNSGTSGRSYNEQFF.

This chain joins TRBV27 and TRBJ2-7; perhaps TRBD1 as D (6 bases). Trimming shortened V by 8 bases and J by 2 bases, and 19 bases separated the two germline ends. The V gene's germline CDR1 is MNHEY and CDR2 SMNVEV (reference sequence). CDR3 length: 15 residues. CDR3 nucleotides: TGTGCCAGCCGACCCGCCGGGACAACCGCCTACGAGCAGTACTTC. This sequence encodes CASRPAGTTAYEQYF.

The V gene is TRBV9, the J gene TRBJ1-3, with a possible D match to TRBD1 (6 bases). The CDR3 totals 15 residues. Germline-derived CDR1 and CDR2 are SGDLS and YYNGEE. Trimming left V 3 bases short and J 0 bases short, with 10 bases between. CDR3 region: CASSAAGVSGNTIYF. As DNA, the CDR3 is TGTGCCAGCAGCGCAGCAGGGGTCTCTGGAAACACCATATATTTT.

The gene calls are TRBV28 and TRBJ2-7; 9 bases agree with TRBD2. The germline V gene has CDR1 MDHEN and CDR2 SYDVKM. The CDR3 sequence is 16 residues long. The trim removed 6 bases at V and 2 bases at J, leaving 11 bases unmatched. The CDR3 protein is CASSRPTSGLTYEQYF. The CDR3 bases are TGTGCCAGCAGCCGGCCTACTAGCGGGCTTACCTACGAGCAGTACTTC.

With regard to this clone: Other DNA variants within this sample encode the same CDR3. V gene TRBV18 combines with J gene TRBJ1-1, with D uncertain. V was trimmed by 3 bases and J by 1 base, leaving 6 bases between them. This CDR3 has 13 residues. The germline V gene encodes CDR1 KGHSH and CDR2 LQKENI. CDR3 region: CASSPSGNTEAFF. The CDR3, as DNA: TGTGCCAGCTCACCCTCAGGGAACACTGAAGCTTTCTTT.

This clone came up a few times. The chain carries TRBV11-3 and TRBJ2-7; a weak D match, TRBD1 (5 bases). This CDR3 is 14 amino acids long. Trimming shortened V by 0 bases and J by 0 bases, and 6 bases separated the two germline ends. Germline V CDR1 and CDR2: SGHNT, YENEEA. The CDR3 loop is CASSLDDSSYEQYF. CDR3 nucleotide sequence: TGTGCCAGCAGCTTAGACGACAGCTCCTACGAGCAGTACTTC. The full variable domain, its missing parts supplied by reference TRBV11-3 and TRBJ2-7, is EAGVVQSPRYKIIEKKQPVAFWCNPISGHNTLYWYLQNLGQGPELLIRYENEEAVDDSQLPKDRFSAERLKGVDSTLKIQPAELGDSAVYLCASSLDDSSYEQYFGPGTRLTVT.

J is TRBJ1-5 and V is TRBV19; no definite D call. The V gene lost 7 bases and the J gene lost 1 base, with 11 bases spanning the gap. In germline, CDR1 is LNHDA, CDR2 SQIVND (reference sequence). The CDR3 is made up of 14 amino acids. The CDR3 reads CASTSGISNQPQHF. CDR3 coding DNA: TGTGCCAGTACCTCCGGGATAAGCAATCAGCCCCAGCATTTT.

V is TRBV5-1 and J is TRBJ1-2; D remains unclear. Trimming left V 2 bases short and J 0 bases short, with 5 bases between. CDR1 and CDR2 from the germline V gene are SGHRS and YFSETQ. The CDR3 length is 13 residues. The CDR3 sequence is CASSFSSNYGYTF. Here the CDR3 DNA reads TGCGCCAGCAGCTTCTCTTCTAACTATGGCTACACCTTC. Variable domain in full (rest from reference TRBV5-1 and TRBJ1-2): KAGVTQTPRYLIKTRGQQVTLSCSPISGHRSVSWYQQTPGQGLQFLFEYFSETQRNKGNFPGRFSGRQFSNSRSEMNVSTLELGDSALYLCASSFSSNYGYTFGSGTRLTVV.

The table lists this clone with a few counts. This chain links TRBV5-1 with TRBJ2-1; TRBD2 matches 15 bases. Germline-derived CDR1 and CDR2 are SGHRS and YFSETQ. This CDR3 comprises 15 residues. With 4 bases clipped from V and 9 bases from J, the junction kept 5 bases outside the gene matches. CDR3 amino acids: CASSGGTSGRIEQFF. The DNA of the CDR3 is TGCGCCAGCAGCGGGGGGACTAGCGGGAGGATTGAGCAGTTCTTC.

The V gene is TRBV7-2, the J gene TRBJ2-1; a possible D gene is TRBD2 (6 bases). V was trimmed by 2 bases and J by 7 bases, leaving 12 bases between them. The CDR3 runs 14 residues. CDR1 and CDR2 from the germline V gene are SGHTA and FQGNSA. The chain's CDR3 is CASSLSGLRNEQFF. The CDR3 nucleotides are TGTGCCAGCAGCTTAAGCGGGCTACGGAATGAGCAGTTCTTC. Supplemented by reference TRBV7-2 and TRBJ2-1, the full variable domain reads GAGVSQSPSNKVTEKGKDVELRCDPISGHTALYWYRQSLGQGLEFLIYFQGNSAPDKSGLPSDRFSAERTGGSVSTLTIQRTQQEDSAVYLCASSLSGLRNEQFFGPGTRLTVL.

The V gene is TRBV4-2, the J gene TRBJ2-2; perhaps TRBD2 as D (5 bases). This CDR3 contains 15 residues. V shed 2 bases and J shed 5 bases, with 12 bases lying between them. Germline loops: CDR1 LGHNA, CDR2 YNFKEQ. The CDR3 DNA follows: TGTGCCAGCAGCCAATTTTATCGGGAAACCGGGGAGCTGTTTTTT. This sequence encodes CASSQFYRETGELFF.

The chain uses TRBV9 and TRBJ2-7, with D possibly TRBD1 on 6 matching bases. This CDR3 has 13 residues. V was shortened by 3 bases and J by 4 bases, with 11 bases between the two germline ends. Germline V gives CDR1 SGDLS, CDR2 YYNGEE. For the CDR3, the DNA is TGTGCCAGCAGCGGTGGACAGACGTACGAGCAGTACTTC. Translation: CASSGGQTYEQYF.

The rearrangement links TRBV19 to TRBJ1-5, with D hard to call. Germline values: CDR1 LNHDA, CDR2 SQIVND (reference sequence). The CDR3 is 16 residues long. V shed 4 bases and J shed 0 bases, with 13 bases lying between them. The CDR3 spells CASSNTTTYSNQPQHF. The CDR3 DNA reads as TGTGCCAGTAGTAACACAACAACATATAGCAATCAGCCCCAGCATTTT.